The sample holds many counts of the clone carrying this T cell receptor (beta chain). TCRdb re-called the PCR reads with MiXCR. Here the sample spans roughly 40,000 clones, 9.5% to 13% being singletons. The sample comes from a study of metastatic and nonmetastatic thyroid tumors. Germline assignment: CDR1 DFQATT and CDR2 SNEGSKA (reference sequence). This CDR3 has 13 residues. Thyroid surgery was preceded by no treatment in any patient. The TCR sequence derives from a male donor with papillary thyroid cancer or a benign thyroid nodule (not recorded which). Some clones in this sample may be carry-over from other donors' samples. The chain has TRBV20-1 and TRBJ2-7; D is perhaps TRBD1 (5 bases). Material: blood. The CDR3 protein is CSTASDRSYEQYF. Written as DNA, the CDR3 is TGCAGCACGGCATCTGACAGATCCTACGAGCAGTACTTC.